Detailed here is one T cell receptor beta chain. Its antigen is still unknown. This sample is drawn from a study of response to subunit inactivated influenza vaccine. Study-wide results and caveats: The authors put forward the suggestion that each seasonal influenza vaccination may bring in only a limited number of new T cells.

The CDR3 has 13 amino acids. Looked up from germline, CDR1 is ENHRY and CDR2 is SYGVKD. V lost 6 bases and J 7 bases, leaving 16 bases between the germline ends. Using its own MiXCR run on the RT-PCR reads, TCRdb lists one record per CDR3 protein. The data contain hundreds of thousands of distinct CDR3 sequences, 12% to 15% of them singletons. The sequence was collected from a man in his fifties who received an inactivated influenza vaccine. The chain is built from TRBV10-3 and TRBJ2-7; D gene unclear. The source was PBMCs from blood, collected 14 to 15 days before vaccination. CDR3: CAISPLTNSEQYF. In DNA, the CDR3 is TGTGCCATCAGCCCGTTAACTAACTCGGAGCAGTACTTC.